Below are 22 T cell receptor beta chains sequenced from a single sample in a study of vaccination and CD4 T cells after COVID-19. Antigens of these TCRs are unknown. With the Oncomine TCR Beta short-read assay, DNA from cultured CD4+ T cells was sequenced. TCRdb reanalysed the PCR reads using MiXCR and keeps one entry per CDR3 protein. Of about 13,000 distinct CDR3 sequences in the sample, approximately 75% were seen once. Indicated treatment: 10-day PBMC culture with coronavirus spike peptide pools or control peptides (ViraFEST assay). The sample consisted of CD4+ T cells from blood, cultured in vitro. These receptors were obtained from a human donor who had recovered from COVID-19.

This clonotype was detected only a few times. The CDR3 sequence: CSAPTGGLYTEAFF. CDR3 DNA sequence: TGCAGTGCTCCGACAGGGGGCTTATACACTGAAGCTTTCTTT. The chain joins TRBV20-1 to TRBJ1-1; 10 bases align to TRBD1. V was pared by 5 bases and J by 3 bases, with 6 bases of the junction left unmatched. This CDR3 contains 14 residues. Per germline, CDR1 DFQATT and CDR2 SNEGSKA (reference sequence).

This chain's CDR3 is CASGRTGNQPQHF. CDR3 bases: TGTGCCAGCGGTAGGACAGGGAATCAGCCCCAGCATTTT. The V call is TRBV27, the J call TRBJ1-5, with TRBD1 identical over 8 bases. This CDR3 has 13 residues. With V trimmed by 8 bases and J by 4 bases, 4 bases remained unmatched. Germline CDR1 reads MNHEY; CDR2 reads SMNVEV (reference sequence).

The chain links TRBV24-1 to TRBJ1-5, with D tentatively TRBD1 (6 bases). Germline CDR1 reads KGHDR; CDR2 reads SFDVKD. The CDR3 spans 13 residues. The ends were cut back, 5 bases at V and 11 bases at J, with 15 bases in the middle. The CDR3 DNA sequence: TGTGCCACCAGTGCGGCAGGGGATAGTGCCCAGCATTTT. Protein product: CATSAAGDSAQHF.

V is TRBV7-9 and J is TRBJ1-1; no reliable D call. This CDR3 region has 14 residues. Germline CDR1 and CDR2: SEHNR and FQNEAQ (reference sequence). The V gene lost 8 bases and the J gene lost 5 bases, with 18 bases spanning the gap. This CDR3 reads CASLYWTGGTEAFF. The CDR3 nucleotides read TGTGCCAGCTTATATTGGACGGGCGGGACTGAAGCTTTCTTT.

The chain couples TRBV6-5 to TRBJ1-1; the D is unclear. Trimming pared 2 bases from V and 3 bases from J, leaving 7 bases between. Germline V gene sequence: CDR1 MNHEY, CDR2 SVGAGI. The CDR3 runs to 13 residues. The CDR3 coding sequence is TGTGCCAGCAGTTACCGGGTTGACACTGAAGCTTTCTTT. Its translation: CASSYRVDTEAFF.

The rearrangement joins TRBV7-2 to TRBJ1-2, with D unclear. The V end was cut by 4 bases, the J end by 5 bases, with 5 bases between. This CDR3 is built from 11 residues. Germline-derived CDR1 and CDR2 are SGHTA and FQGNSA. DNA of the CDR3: TGTGCCAGCAGCTCCCGGTATGGCTACACCTTC. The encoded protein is CASSSRYGYTF.

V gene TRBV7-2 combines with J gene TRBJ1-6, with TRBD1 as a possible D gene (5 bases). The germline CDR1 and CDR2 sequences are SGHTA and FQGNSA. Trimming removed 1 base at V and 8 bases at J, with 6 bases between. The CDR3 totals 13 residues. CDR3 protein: CASSLGRDSPLHF. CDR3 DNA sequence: TGTGCCAGCAGCTTAGGCAGGGATTCACCCCTCCACTTT.

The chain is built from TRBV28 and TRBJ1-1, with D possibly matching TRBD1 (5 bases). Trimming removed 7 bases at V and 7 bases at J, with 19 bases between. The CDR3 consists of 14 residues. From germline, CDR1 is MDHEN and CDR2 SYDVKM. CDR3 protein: CASTRHGQGGEAFF. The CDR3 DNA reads TGTGCCAGCACCAGGCACGGCCAGGGTGGTGAAGCTTTCTTT.

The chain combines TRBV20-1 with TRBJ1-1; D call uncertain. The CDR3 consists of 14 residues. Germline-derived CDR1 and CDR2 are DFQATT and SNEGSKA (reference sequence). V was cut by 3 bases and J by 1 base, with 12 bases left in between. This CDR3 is CSASGGRRNTEAFF. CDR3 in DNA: TGCAGTGCTAGCGGAGGCAGACGGAACACTGAAGCTTTCTTT.

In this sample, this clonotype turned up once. The DNA for the CDR3 is TGTGCCAGCTTAAGGGTCCGGAGCACAGATACGCAGTATTTT. Translated, it gives CASLRVRSTDTQYF. The V gene is TRBV7-2, the J gene TRBJ2-3; D remains unclear. This CDR3 is 14 amino acids long. Between the trimmed V and J ends, which lost 8 bases and 0 bases, there was a span of 12 bases. Germline V gene data show CDR1 as SGHTA and CDR2 as FQGNSA.

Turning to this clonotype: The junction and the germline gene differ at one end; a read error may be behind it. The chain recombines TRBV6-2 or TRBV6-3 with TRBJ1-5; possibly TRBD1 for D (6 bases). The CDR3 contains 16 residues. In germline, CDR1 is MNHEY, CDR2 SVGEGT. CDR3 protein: CASSYSYGGPNQPRHF. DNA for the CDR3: TGTGCCAGCAGTTACTCCTACGGGGGGCCCAATCAGCCCCGGCATTTT.

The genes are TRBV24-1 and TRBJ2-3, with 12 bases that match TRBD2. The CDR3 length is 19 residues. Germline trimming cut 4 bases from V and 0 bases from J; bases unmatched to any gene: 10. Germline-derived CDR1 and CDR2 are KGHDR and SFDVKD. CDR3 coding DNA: TGTGCCACCAGTGAAGGACTAGCGGGAACCACCTCTAGCACAGATACGCAGTATTTT. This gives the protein CATSEGLAGTTSSTDTQYF.

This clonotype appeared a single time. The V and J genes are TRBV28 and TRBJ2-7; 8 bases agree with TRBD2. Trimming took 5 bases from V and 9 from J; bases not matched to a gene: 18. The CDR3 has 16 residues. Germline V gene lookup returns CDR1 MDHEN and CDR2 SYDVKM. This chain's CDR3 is CASSPSGGVGSLWQYF. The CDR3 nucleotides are TGTGCCAGCAGTCCCTCCGGGGGGGTCGGCAGTTTATGGCAGTACTTC.

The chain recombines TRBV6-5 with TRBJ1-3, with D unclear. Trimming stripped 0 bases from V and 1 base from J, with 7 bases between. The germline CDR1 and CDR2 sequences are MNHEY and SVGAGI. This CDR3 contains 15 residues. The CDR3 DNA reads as TGTGCCAGCAGTTACTCCGGTCGTTCTGGAAACACCATATATTTT. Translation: CASSYSGRSGNTIYF.

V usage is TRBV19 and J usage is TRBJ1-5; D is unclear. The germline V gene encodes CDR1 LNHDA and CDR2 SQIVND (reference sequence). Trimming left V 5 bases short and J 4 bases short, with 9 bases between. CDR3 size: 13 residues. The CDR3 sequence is CASSLRSNQPQHF. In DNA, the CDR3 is TGTGCCAGTAGTCTTCGGTCGAATCAGCCCCAGCATTTT.

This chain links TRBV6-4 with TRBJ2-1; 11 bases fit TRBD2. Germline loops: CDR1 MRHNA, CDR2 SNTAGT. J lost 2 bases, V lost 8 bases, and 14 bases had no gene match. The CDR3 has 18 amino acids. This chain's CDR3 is CASGSRGTSGTTYNEQFF. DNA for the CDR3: TGTGCCAGCGGGAGCAGGGGGACTAGCGGAACGACCTACAATGAGCAGTTCTTC.

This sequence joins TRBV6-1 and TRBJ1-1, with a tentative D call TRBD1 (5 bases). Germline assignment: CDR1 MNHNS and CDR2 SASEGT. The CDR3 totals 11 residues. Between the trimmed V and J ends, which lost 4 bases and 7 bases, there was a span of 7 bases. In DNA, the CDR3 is TGTGCCAGCAGTGCCACAGGTGAAGCTTTCTTT. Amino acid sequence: CASSATGEAFF.

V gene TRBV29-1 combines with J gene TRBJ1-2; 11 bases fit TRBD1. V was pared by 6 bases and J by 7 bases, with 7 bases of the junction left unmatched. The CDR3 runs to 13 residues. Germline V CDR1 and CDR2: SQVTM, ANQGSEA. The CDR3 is CSVSGQGVTGYTF. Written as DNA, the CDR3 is TGCAGCGTCTCGGGACAGGGGGTCACTGGCTACACCTTC.

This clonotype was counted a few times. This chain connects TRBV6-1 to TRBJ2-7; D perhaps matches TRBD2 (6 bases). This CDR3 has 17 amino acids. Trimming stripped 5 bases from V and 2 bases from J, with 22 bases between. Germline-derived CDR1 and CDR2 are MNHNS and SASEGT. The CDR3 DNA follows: TGTGCCAGCAGTAATACAATAGGGTCCGGGAGCACCTACGAGCAGTACTTC. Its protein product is CASSNTIGSGSTYEQYF.

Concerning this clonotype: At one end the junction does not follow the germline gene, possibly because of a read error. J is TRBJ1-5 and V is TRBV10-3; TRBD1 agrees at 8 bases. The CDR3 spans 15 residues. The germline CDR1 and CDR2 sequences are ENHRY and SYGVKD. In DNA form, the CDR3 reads TGTGCCATCAGTAGTAGACAGGGGAGCAATCAGCCCCAGCATTTC. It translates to CAISSRQGSNQPQHF.

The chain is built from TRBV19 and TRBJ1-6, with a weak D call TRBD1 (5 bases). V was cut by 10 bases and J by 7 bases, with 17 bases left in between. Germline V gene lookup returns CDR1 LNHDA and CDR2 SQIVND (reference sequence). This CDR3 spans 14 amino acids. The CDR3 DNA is TGTGCCACCGGGGGGGACCTTGGAAATTCACCCCTCCACTTT. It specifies CATGGDLGNSPLHF.

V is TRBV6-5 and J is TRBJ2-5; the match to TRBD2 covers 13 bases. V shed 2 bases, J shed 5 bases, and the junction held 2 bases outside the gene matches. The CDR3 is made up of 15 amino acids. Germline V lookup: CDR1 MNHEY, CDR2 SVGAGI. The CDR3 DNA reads TGTGCCAGCAGTTACGGACTAGCGGGAGAGGAGACCCAGTACTTC. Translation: CASSYGLAGEETQYF.